The T cell receptor (beta chain) under discussion was sequenced for a study of cytomegalovirus exposure and HLA in healthy donors. The study's findings and limits: The investigators catalogued some 150 TCR beta chains as cytomegalovirus-associated. Cytomegalovirus status was reportedly diagnosed by the classifier with high sensitivity and specificity. The study found most TCR sequences rare, yet found some public TCRs in many donors.

Comment on this clone: The target antigen is unknown.

A 120-subject validation cohort, separate from the approximately 720-subject first cohort, supplied the donors. The germline V gene has CDR1 GTSNPN and CDR2 SVGIG (reference sequence). The CDR3 is made up of 13 amino acids. The germline V and J ends were trimmed by 5 bases and 3 bases, with 13 bases remaining between them. The protocol was immunoSEQ multiplex PCR, while the TCRdb copy is restricted to in-frame clones and leaves out a portion. Of tens of thousands of clones detected, approximately 90% appear once; the ten largest clones hold around 4%. The gene calls are TRBV30 and TRBJ1-2; tentative D call: TRBD1 (6 bases). The sequenced sample was PBMCs. This sequence was found in a woman younger than 30 in good health and CMV-seropositive. In nucleotides, the CDR3 is TGTGCCTGGGGGAAGGGGGATTACTATGGCTACACCTTC. Its protein product is CAWGKGDYYGYTF.